Listed here is a single T cell receptor beta chain. Antigen unknown. This entry comes from a study of CD8 T cells in ankylosing spondylitis. TCRdb called the 5' RACE reads again in MiXCR, with one record for every CDR3 protein. Found here are 150,000 to 200,000 distinct CDR3 sequences, roughly 31% of them singletons; the top ten hold about 6%. Overall study findings and caveats: Relatively scarce in peripheral blood, disease-linked clones were CD8+.

The V gene's germline CDR1 is MDHEN and CDR2 SYDVKM. The CDR3 length is 13 residues. The V and J ends lost 9 bases and 5 bases respectively, with 14 bases between them. The chain joins TRBV28 to TRBJ1-5, with D perhaps matching TRBD1 (6 bases). Input material: synovial fluid, either unsorted or a sorted T cell fraction (not recorded which). The sequence was obtained from a male donor with ankylosing spondylitis. The CDR3 loop is CASKARGDQPQHF. The CDR3 DNA reads as TGTGCCAGTAAGGCCAGGGGTGATCAGCCCCAGCATTTT.